This T cell receptor (beta chain) was identified during a study of OX40 agonist ivuxolimab in advanced cancers. Study-level information: Participants, roughly 81% male, averaged approximately 56 years of age, ranging from about 23 to 90. Overall study findings and caveats: Certain nonresponding patients likewise had low normalized T-cell clonal expansion. At 0.1 to 3.0 mg/kg and by week 6, clonal expansion occurred in CD4+ and CD8+ blood T cells. On average, a greater number of expanded clones characterised CD8+ T cells relative to CD4+.

Assay: immunoSEQ multiplex PCR; the TCRdb copy retains only in-frame clones and omits some. Counted here are 70,000 to 75,000 clones, approximately 80% occurring once; the ten biggest clones make up 5% to 7%. This CDR3 has 15 amino acids. Trimming cost V 7 bases and J 0 bases, with 10 bases left between them. Looked up from germline, CDR1 is LNHDA and CDR2 is SQIVND (reference sequence). Remarks on this clone: Its antigen is currently unknown.

Specimen: CD4+ or CD8+ T cells sorted from blood, collected in a trial of the OX40 agonist ivuxolimab. The chain combines TRBV19 with TRBJ2-6, with no clear D. This TCR derives from an adult with an advanced solid tumor such as melanoma, head and neck, liver or kidney cancer. CDR3 bases: TGTGCCAGTAATTTAAGAGGCTCTGGGGCCAACGTCCTGACTTTC. It specifies CASNLRGSGANVLTF.